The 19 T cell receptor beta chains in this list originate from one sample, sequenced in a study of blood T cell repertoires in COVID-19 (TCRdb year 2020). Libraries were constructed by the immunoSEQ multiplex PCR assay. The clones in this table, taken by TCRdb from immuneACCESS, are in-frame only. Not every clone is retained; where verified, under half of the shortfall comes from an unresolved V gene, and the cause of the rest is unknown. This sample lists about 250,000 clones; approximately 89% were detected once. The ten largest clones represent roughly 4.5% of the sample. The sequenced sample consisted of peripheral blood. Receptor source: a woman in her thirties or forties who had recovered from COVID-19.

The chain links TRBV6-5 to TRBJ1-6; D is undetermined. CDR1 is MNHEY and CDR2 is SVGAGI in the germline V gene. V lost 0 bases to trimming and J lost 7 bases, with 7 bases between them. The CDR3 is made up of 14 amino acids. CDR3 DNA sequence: TGTGCCAGCAGTTACTCGTACAGCAATTCACCCCTCCACTTT. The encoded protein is CASSYSYSNSPLHF.

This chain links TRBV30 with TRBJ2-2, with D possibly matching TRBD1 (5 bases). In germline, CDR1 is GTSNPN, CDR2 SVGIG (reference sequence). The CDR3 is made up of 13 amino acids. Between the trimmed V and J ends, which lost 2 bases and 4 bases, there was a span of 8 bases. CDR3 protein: CAWSPGSTGELFF. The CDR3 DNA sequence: TGTGCCTGGAGTCCAGGGTCCACCGGGGAGCTGTTTTTT.

For the CDR3, the DNA is TGTGCCAGCAGCCGGACAGGGAACACCGGGGAGCTGTTTTTT. Protein sequence: CASSRTGNTGELFF. The genes are TRBV9 and TRBJ2-2; 7 nucleotides agree with TRBD1. V lost 4 bases to trimming and J lost 1 base; unmatched junction nucleotides: 1. The CDR3 covers 14 residues. Germline CDR1 and CDR2: SGDLS and YYNGEE.

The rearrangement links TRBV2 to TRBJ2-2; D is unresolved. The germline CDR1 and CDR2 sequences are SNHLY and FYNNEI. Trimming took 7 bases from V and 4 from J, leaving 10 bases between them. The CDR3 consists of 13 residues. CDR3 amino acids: CASIPQVTGELFF. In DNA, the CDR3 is TGTGCCAGCATTCCCCAGGTCACCGGGGAGCTGTTTTTT.

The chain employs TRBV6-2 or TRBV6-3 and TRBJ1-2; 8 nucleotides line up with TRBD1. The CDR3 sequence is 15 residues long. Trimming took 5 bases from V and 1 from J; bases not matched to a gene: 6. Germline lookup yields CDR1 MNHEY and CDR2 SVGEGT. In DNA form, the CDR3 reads TGTGCCAGCAGTCCCTCGGACAGGGTTAACTATGGCTACACCTTC. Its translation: CASSPSDRVNYGYTF.

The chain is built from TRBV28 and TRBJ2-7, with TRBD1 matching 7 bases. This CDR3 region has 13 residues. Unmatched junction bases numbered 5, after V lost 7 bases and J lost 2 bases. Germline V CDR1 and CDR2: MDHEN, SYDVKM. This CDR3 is CASNGQGAYEQYF. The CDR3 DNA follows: TGTGCCAGCAATGGGCAGGGGGCCTACGAGCAGTACTTC.

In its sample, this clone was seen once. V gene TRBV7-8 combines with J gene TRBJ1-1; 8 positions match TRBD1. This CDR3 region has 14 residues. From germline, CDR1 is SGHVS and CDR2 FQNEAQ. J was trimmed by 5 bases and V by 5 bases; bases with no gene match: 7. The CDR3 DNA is TGTGCCAGCAGCACGCAGACAGGGGTGACTGAAGCTTTCTTT. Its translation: CASSTQTGVTEAFF.

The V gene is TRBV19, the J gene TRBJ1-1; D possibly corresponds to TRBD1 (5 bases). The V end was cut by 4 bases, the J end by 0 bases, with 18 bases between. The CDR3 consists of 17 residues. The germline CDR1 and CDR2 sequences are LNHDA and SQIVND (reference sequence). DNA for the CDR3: TGTGCCAGTAGTAAGACAGCCTCTCCCCTTATGAACACTGAAGCTTTCTTT. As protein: CASSKTASPLMNTEAFF.

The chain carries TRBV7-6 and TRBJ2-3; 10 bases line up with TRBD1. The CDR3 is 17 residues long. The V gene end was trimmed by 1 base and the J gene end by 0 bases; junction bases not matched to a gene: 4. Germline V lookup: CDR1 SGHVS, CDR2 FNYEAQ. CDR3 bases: TGTGCCAGCAGCTTAGTCCCGGGACAGGGGAGCACAGATACGCAGTATTTT. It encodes CASSLVPGQGSTDTQYF.

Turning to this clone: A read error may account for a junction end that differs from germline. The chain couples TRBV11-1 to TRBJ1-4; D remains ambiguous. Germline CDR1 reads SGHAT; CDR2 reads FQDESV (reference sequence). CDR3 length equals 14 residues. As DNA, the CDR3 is TGTGCCAGCAGCTTCAGCGGACCTAAGGAAAAACTGTTTTTT. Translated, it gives CASSFSGPKEKLFF. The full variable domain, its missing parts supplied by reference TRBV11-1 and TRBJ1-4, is EAEVAQSPRYKITEKSQAVAFWCDPISGHATLYWYRQILGQGPELLVQFQDESVVDDSQLPKDRFSAERLKGVDSTLKIQPAELGDSAMYLCASSFSGPKEKLFFGSGTQLSVL.

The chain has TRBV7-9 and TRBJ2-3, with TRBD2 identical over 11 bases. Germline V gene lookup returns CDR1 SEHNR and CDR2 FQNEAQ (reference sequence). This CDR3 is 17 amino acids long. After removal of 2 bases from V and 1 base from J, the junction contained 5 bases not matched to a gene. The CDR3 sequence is CASSLMLTSGGTDTQYF. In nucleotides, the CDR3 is TGTGCCAGCAGCTTAATGCTGACTAGCGGGGGCACAGATACGCAGTATTTT.

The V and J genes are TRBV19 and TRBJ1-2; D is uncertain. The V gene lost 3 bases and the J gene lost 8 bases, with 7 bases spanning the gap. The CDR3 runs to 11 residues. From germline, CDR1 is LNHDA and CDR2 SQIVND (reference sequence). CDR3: CASSIEKGYTF. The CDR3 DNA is TGTGCCAGTAGTATCGAGAAGGGCTACACCTTC. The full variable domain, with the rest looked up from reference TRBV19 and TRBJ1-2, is DGGITQSPKYLFRKEGQNVTLSCEQNLNHDAMYWYRQDPGQGLRLIYYSQIVNDFQKGDIAEGYSVSREKKESFPLTVTSAQKNPTAFYLCASSIEKGYTFGSGTRLTVV.

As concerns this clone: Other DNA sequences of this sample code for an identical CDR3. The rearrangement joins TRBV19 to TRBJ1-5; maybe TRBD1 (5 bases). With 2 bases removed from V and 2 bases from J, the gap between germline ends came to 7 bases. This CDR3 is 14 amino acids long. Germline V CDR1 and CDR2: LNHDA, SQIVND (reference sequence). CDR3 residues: CASSIQGGNQPQHF. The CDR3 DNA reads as TGTGCCAGTAGTATACAGGGCGGCAATCAGCCCCAGCATTTT.

The CDR3 region is CASSPPDRGYNEQFF. CDR3 DNA sequence: TGTGCCAGCAGCCCCCCGGACAGGGGATACAATGAGCAGTTCTTC. The rearrangement joins TRBV9 to TRBJ2-1; 9 positions agree with TRBD1. J was trimmed by 4 bases and V by 4 bases; bases with no gene match: 6. Germline V gene lookup returns CDR1 SGDLS and CDR2 YYNGEE. This CDR3 is built from 15 residues.

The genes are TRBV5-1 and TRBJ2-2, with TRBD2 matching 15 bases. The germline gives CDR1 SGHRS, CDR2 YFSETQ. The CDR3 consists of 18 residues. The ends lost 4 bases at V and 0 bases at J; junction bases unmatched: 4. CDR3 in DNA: TGCGCCAGCAGCACCGGACTAGCGGGGGGGCCGAACACCGGGGAGCTGTTTTTT. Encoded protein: CASSTGLAGGPNTGELFF.

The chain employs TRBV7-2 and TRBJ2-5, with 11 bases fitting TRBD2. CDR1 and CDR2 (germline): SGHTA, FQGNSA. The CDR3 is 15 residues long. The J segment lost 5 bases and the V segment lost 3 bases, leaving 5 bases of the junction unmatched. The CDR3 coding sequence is TGTGCCAGCAGCTTTACTAGCGGGAGAGGGGAGACCCAGTACTTC. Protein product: CASSFTSGRGETQYF.

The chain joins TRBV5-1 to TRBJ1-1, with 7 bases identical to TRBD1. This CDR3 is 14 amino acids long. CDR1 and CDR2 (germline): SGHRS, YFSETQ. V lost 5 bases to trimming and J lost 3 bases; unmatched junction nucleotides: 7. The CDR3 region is CASSFRDSYTEAFF. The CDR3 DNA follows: TGCGCCAGCAGTTTTCGGGACAGCTACACTGAAGCTTTCTTT.

DNA of the CDR3: TGTGCCAGCAGTCAACTTACCGGGACTAGCATTCCAGATACGCAGTATTTT. This codes for CASSQLTGTSIPDTQYF. The rearrangement links TRBV27 to TRBJ2-3, with 9 bases fitting TRBD2. The CDR3 is 17 residues long. Trimming cost V 5 bases and J 4 bases; bases outside gene matches: 13. The germline gives CDR1 MNHEY, CDR2 SMNVEV (reference sequence).

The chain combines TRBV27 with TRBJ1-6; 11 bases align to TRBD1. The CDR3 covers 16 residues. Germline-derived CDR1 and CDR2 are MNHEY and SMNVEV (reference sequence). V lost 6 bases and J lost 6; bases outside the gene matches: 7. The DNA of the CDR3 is TGTGCCAGCAGCTCCGGGACAGGGGGGAGTAATTCACCCCTCCACTTT. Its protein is CASSSGTGGSNSPLHF.